Listed below are T cell receptor beta chains from one sample, sequenced in a study of T cell responses to AZD1222 COVID-19 vaccine. Assay used: immunoSEQ multiplex PCR; TCRdb lists only in-frame clones, some missing. The data hold about 170,000 clones, with roughly 89% observed a single time. This specimen consisted of peripheral blood, obtained 28 days after the second AZD1222 dose. The receptors were gathered from an adult who received the AZD1222 COVID-19 vaccine. The CDR3 runs from the conserved cysteine through the conserved F or W. The D gene is left open where the match is weak. Expanded clones get a size class; other rows say once, few or many, or leave the size out.

d_call j_call clone_size v_call cdr3_aa cdr3_nt
- TRBJ1-1 - TRBV6-5 CASSYQGRTEAFF TGTGCCAGCAGTTATCAGGGGCGTACAGAAGCTTTCTTT
- TRBJ1-1 - TRBV6-4 CASNTDSLRDTEAFF TGTGCCAGCAATACCGACTCGCTGAGGGACACTGAAGCTTTCTTT
- TRBJ2-7 once TRBV10-3 CAISEGPGSSYEQYF TGTGCCATCAGTGAGGGTCCAGGGAGCTCCTACGAGCAGTACTTC
- TRBJ1-1 - TRBV11-2 CASSPAPTQEYTEAFF TGTGCCAGCAGCCCAGCACCGACACAGGAGTACACTGAAGCTTTCTTT
- TRBJ1-2 once TRBV12-3/TRBV12-4 CASSSSGAYGYTF TGTGCCAGCAGTTCCTCCGGGGCCTATGGCTACACCTTC
- TRBJ1-1 - TRBV15 CATSRSWAANTEAFF TGTGCCACCAGCAGGTCCTGGGCAGCAAACACTGAAGCTTTCTTT
- TRBJ2-5 - TRBV5-1 CASSPPTETQYF TGCGCCAGCAGCCCCCCCACAGAGACCCAGTACTTC
- TRBJ2-5 few TRBV20-1 CSETGETQYF TGCAGTGAGACAGGAGAGACCCAGTACTTC
- TRBJ2-1 few TRBV11-3 CASSLDGPNEQFF TGTGCCAGCAGCTTAGATGGTCCGAATGAGCAGTTCTTC
TRBD2 TRBJ2-1 - TRBV7-7 CASSLGLAPYNEQFF TGTGCCAGCAGCTTGGGACTAGCGCCATACAATGAGCAGTTCTTC
TRBD2 TRBJ2-1 - TRBV6-5 CAISGIWGPENEQFF TGTGCCATTAGCGGGATCTGGGGGCCCGAGAATGAGCAGTTCTTC
- TRBJ1-1 - TRBV18 CASSPGQGRMNTEAFF TGTGCCAGCTCACCAGGGCAGGGACGGATGAACACTGAAGCTTTCTTT
- TRBJ1-3 - TRBV4-1 CASSPPAGQFSEPLENTIYF TGCGCCAGCAGCCCACCAGCCGGTCAGTTCTCGGAACCTTTGGAGAACACCATATATTTT
TRBD1 TRBJ2-7 - TRBV7-2 CASSLRPGTGAEQYF TGTGCCAGCAGCCTCCGTCCCGGGACAGGGGCCGAGCAGTACTTC
TRBD1 TRBJ2-5 - TRBV19 CASSSGQVYQETQYF TGTGCCAGTAGTAGCGGACAGGTCTACCAAGAGACCCAGTACTTC
- TRBJ1-6 - TRBV2 CASTVSSYNSPLHF TGTGCCAGCACTGTAAGCTCCTATAATTCACCCCTCCACTTT
TRBD1 TRBJ1-1 - TRBV5-6 CASSPGTGGKNTEAFF TGTGCCAGCAGCCCAGGGACAGGGGGTAAGAACACTGAAGCTTTCTTT
TRBD2 TRBJ2-3 - TRBV6-1 CASSDRGVTDTQYF TGTGCCAGCAGTGATCGGGGGGTCACAGATACGCAGTATTTT
- TRBJ2-7 - TRBV18 CASSPNQGVAGNEQYF TGTGCCAGCTCACCTAACCAGGGAGTGGCAGGCAACGAGCAGTACTTC
- TRBJ1-2 - TRBV7-8 CASSLMGPGNYGYTF TGTGCCAGCAGCTTAATGGGGCCGGGGAACTATGGCTACACCTTC